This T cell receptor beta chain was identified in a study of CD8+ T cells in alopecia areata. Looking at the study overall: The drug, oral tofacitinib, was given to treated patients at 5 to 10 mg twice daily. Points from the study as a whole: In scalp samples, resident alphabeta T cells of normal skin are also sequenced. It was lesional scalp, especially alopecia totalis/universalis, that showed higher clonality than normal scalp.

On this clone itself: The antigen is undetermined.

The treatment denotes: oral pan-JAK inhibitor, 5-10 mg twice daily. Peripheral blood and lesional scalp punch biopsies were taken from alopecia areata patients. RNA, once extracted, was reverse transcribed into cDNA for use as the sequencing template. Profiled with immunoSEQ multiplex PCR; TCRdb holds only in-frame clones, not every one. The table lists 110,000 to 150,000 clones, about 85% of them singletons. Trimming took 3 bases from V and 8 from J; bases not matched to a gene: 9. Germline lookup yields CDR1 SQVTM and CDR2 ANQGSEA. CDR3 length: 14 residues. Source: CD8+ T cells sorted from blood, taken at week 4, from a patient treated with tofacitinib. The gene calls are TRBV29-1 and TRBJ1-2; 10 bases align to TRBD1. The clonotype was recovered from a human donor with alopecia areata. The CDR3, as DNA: TGCAGCGTTGAGCCGGGACAGGGGTCGGCCGGCTACACCTTC. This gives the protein CSVEPGQGSAGYTF.